This is a list of T cell receptor beta chains from one sample in a study of glioma-infiltrating T cells after dendritic cell vaccination. Sequencing used immunoSEQ multiplex PCR; TCRdb keeps in-frame clones, though not all of them. The table includes tens of thousands of clones, just under 85% detected once. Sequenced here: blood, sampled before dendritic cell vaccination. Receptors were obtained from a human donor with glioblastoma. The CDR3 runs from the conserved cysteine through the conserved F or W. The D gene is left open where the match is weak. Only part of the rows carry a size: once, few, many, or a class if the clone is expanded.

v_call: TRBV6-5
d_call: TRBD2
clone_size: once
j_call: TRBJ2-5
cdr3_nt: TGTGCCAGCAGTTACGGGTCAGCGGGGGGGCCGAAGACCCAGTACTTC
cdr3_aa: CASSYGSAGGPKTQYF

v_call: TRBV6-5
d_call: -
clone_size: -
j_call: TRBJ1-6
cdr3_nt: TGTGCCAGCAGGCCGACAGCGTATAATTCACCCCTCCACTTT
cdr3_aa: CASRPTAYNSPLHF

v_call: TRBV5-4
d_call: TRBD1
clone_size: -
j_call: TRBJ2-1
cdr3_nt: TGTGCCAGCAGCTTGAGGACAGGGGCGAGGTACAATGAGCAGTTCTTC
cdr3_aa: CASSLRTGARYNEQFF

v_call: TRBV7-2
d_call: -
clone_size: -
j_call: TRBJ2-1
cdr3_nt: TGTGCCAGCAGCTTAGTTGACAGCATTTACAATGAGCAGTTCTTC
cdr3_aa: CASSLVDSIYNEQFF

v_call: TRBV6-6
d_call: TRBD1
clone_size: -
j_call: TRBJ1-2
cdr3_nt: TGTGCCAGCAGCCCAGGGGGCGGCTATGGCTACACCTTC
cdr3_aa: CASSPGGGYGYTF

v_call: TRBV19
d_call: -
clone_size: -
j_call: TRBJ1-1
cdr3_nt: TGTGCCAGTAGTATAGGGGGGCTGGATGAAGCTTTCTTT
cdr3_aa: CASSIGGLDEAFF

v_call: TRBV5-1
d_call: -
clone_size: -
j_call: TRBJ2-5
cdr3_nt: TGCGCCAGCAGCTTGGAATCGGTAAACCAAGAGACCCAGTACTTC
cdr3_aa: CASSLESVNQETQYF

v_call: TRBV4-3
d_call: -
clone_size: -
j_call: TRBJ1-1
cdr3_nt: TGCGCCAGCAGCCAAGACAGAATAAACACTGAAGCTTTCTTT
cdr3_aa: CASSQDRINTEAFF

v_call: TRBV12-5
d_call: -
clone_size: -
j_call: TRBJ2-5
cdr3_nt: TGTGCTAGTGGAGGTCTGGGGGCGCTCGGCGAGACCCAGTACTTC
cdr3_aa: CASGGLGALGETQYF

v_call: TRBV25-1
d_call: TRBD1
clone_size: -
j_call: TRBJ1-3
cdr3_nt: TGTGCCAGCAGTGAATTCTCCCAGGGGGCGACGGCTGGAAACACCATATATTTT
cdr3_aa: CASSEFSQGATAGNTIYF

v_call: TRBV25-1
d_call: -
clone_size: -
j_call: TRBJ2-7
cdr3_nt: TGTGCCAGCAGTGATAGTGCATTCCCCTACGAGCAGTACTTC
cdr3_aa: CASSDSAFPYEQYF

v_call: TRBV14
d_call: -
clone_size: -
j_call: TRBJ2-2
cdr3_nt: TGTGCCAGCAGCTCTCGGTTGAAGGGGGAGCTGTTTTTT
cdr3_aa: CASSSRLKGELFF

v_call: TRBV6-5
d_call: TRBD2
clone_size: -
j_call: TRBJ2-3
cdr3_nt: TGTGCCAGCAGCCGATCTCTTCTAGCGGCAGATACGCAGTATTTT
cdr3_aa: CASSRSLLAADTQYF

v_call: TRBV14
d_call: -
clone_size: -
j_call: TRBJ1-6
cdr3_nt: TGTGCCAGCAGCCCAACGGATGGGTTTCGGGGTAATTCCCCCCTCCACTTT
cdr3_aa: CASSPTDGFRGNSPLHF

v_call: TRBV15
d_call: -
clone_size: -
j_call: TRBJ2-2
cdr3_nt: TGTGCCACCAGCAGAGATTTAGCAACAGGGAACACCGGGGAGCTGTTTTTT
cdr3_aa: CATSRDLATGNTGELFF

v_call: TRBV6-5
d_call: -
clone_size: few
j_call: TRBJ2-5
cdr3_nt: TGTGCCAGCGGGGGAGGGGGGGTCCAAGAGACCCAGTACTTC
cdr3_aa: CASGGGGVQETQYF

v_call: TRBV6-1
d_call: -
clone_size: -
j_call: TRBJ1-6
cdr3_nt: TGTGCCAGCAGCGGGGGGGATAGTAATTCACCCCTCCACTTT
cdr3_aa: CASSGGDSNSPLHF

v_call: TRBV6-6
d_call: TRBD1
clone_size: -
j_call: TRBJ2-1
cdr3_nt: TGTGCCAGCATCGGGACAGCCTCCTACAATGAGCAGTTCTTC
cdr3_aa: CASIGTASYNEQFF

v_call: TRBV7-9
d_call: -
clone_size: -
j_call: TRBJ1-5
cdr3_nt: TGTGCCAGCAGCCTGGGAGCCTACAATCAGCCCCAGCATTTT
cdr3_aa: CASSLGAYNQPQHF

v_call: TRBV7-2
d_call: -
clone_size: -
j_call: TRBJ1-2
cdr3_nt: TGTGCCAGCAGCTTAAGAGGACAGCACCGAAACTATGGCTACACCTTC
cdr3_aa: CASSLRGQHRNYGYTF

v_call: TRBV10-3
d_call: -
clone_size: -
j_call: TRBJ1-4
cdr3_nt: TGTGCCACTTTGTCCCCAGGGGCAGGGGAAAAACTGTTTTTT
cdr3_aa: CATLSPGAGEKLFF

v_call: TRBV19
d_call: -
clone_size: -
j_call: TRBJ1-5
cdr3_nt: TGTGCCAGTGATGGGGGGGGCGGTTTGCCATTAACCGGCCCAGTCTTTAATCAGCCCCAGCATTTT
cdr3_aa: CASDGGGGLPLTGPVFNQPQHF

v_call: TRBV6-5
d_call: -
clone_size: -
j_call: TRBJ1-1
cdr3_nt: TGTGCCAGCAGTTACTCTCGGAACACTGAAGCTTTCTTT
cdr3_aa: CASSYSRNTEAFF

v_call: TRBV4-3
d_call: TRBD1
clone_size: -
j_call: TRBJ2-1
cdr3_nt: TGCGCCAGCAGCCAAGATCAGATAGGGGGCAGACTAAATGAGCAGTTCTTC
cdr3_aa: CASSQDQIGGRLNEQFF

v_call: TRBV11-2
d_call: -
clone_size: -
j_call: TRBJ2-3
cdr3_nt: TGTGCCAGCAGTTCCTGGAGGCATCAGACAGATACGCAGTATTTT
cdr3_aa: CASSSWRHQTDTQYF

v_call: TRBV7-9
d_call: -
clone_size: -
j_call: TRBJ2-5
cdr3_nt: TGTGCCAGCAGGAACAGGGTGCACGAGACCCAGTACTTC
cdr3_aa: CASRNRVHETQYF

v_call: TRBV4-3
d_call: TRBD1
clone_size: -
j_call: TRBJ2-7
cdr3_nt: TGCGCCAGCAGCCGGGACAGATTCTACGAGCAGTACTTC
cdr3_aa: CASSRDRFYEQYF

v_call: TRBV5-1
d_call: TRBD2
clone_size: -
j_call: TRBJ2-3
cdr3_nt: TGCGCCAGCGCCCCTCGGGGGGGGGACACAGATACGCAGTATTTT
cdr3_aa: CASAPRGGDTDTQYF

v_call: TRBV4-3
d_call: TRBD1
clone_size: few
j_call: TRBJ1-2
cdr3_nt: TGCGCCAGCAGCTTCACAGGGGGCGCGTACACCTTC
cdr3_aa: CASSFTGGAYTF

v_call: TRBV4-1
d_call: -
clone_size: -
j_call: TRBJ1-5
cdr3_nt: TGCGCCAGCAGCCAAGGAAGGGGAAACAATCAGCCCCAGCATTTT
cdr3_aa: CASSQGRGNNQPQHF

v_call: TRBV6-1
d_call: TRBD2
clone_size: -
j_call: TRBJ2-1
cdr3_nt: TGTGCCAGCAGTGACTTGGCGGGGGGGCCCCGGTTCCTCAATGAGCAGTTCTTC
cdr3_aa: CASSDLAGGPRFLNEQFF

v_call: TRBV19
d_call: TRBD1
clone_size: -
j_call: TRBJ2-7
cdr3_nt: TGTGCCAGTAGTTCCGGGACAGGGGGCTACGAGCAGTACTTC
cdr3_aa: CASSSGTGGYEQYF

v_call: TRBV27
d_call: TRBD2
clone_size: -
j_call: TRBJ2-1
cdr3_nt: TGTGCCAGCAGTTTGCGGGGGGGAGACAATGAGCAGTTCTTC
cdr3_aa: CASSLRGGDNEQFF

v_call: TRBV4-3
d_call: TRBD2
clone_size: -
j_call: TRBJ2-2
cdr3_nt: TGCGCCAGCAGCCAACGACTAGCGGGGGGGGCGAACACCGGGGAGCTGTTTTTT
cdr3_aa: CASSQRLAGGANTGELFF

v_call: TRBV11-3
d_call: -
clone_size: -
j_call: TRBJ1-3
cdr3_nt: TGTGCCAGCAGCTTAGCTCGGTTAGCCTCTGGAAACACCATATATTTT
cdr3_aa: CASSLARLASGNTIYF

v_call: TRBV5-1
d_call: TRBD1
clone_size: -
j_call: TRBJ2-3
cdr3_nt: TGCGCCAGCAGCTTCGAGGGGGCAGGCACAGATACGCAGTATTTT
cdr3_aa: CASSFEGAGTDTQYF

v_call: TRBV5-1
d_call: -
clone_size: -
j_call: TRBJ1-3
cdr3_nt: TGCGCCAGCAGTCACGGCCCCACAGGGATCGCGGGCTCTGGAAACACCATATATTTT
cdr3_aa: CASSHGPTGIAGSGNTIYF

v_call: TRBV4-1
d_call: TRBD1
clone_size: -
j_call: TRBJ2-1
cdr3_nt: TGCGCCAGCAGCCAAGCGGGACAGGGGGCAGGTGAGCAGTTCTTC
cdr3_aa: CASSQAGQGAGEQFF

v_call: TRBV4-2
d_call: TRBD2
clone_size: -
j_call: TRBJ2-5
cdr3_nt: TGTGCCAGCAGCCATCGGATCGTAGTAGCGGGGGGTCTGGAGACCCAGTACTTC
cdr3_aa: CASSHRIVVAGGLETQYF

v_call: TRBV7-9
d_call: -
clone_size: -
j_call: TRBJ2-5
cdr3_nt: TGTGCCAGCACCCTGGGGGGAGAGACCCAGTACTTC
cdr3_aa: CASTLGGETQYF

v_call: TRBV2
d_call: -
clone_size: -
j_call: TRBJ1-6
cdr3_nt: TGTGCCAGCAGAATCGACAGGAGCTCCTATAATTCCCCCCTCCACTTT
cdr3_aa: CASRIDRSSYNSPLHF

v_call: TRBV6-4
d_call: -
clone_size: -
j_call: TRBJ1-6
cdr3_nt: TGTGCCAGCAGCGCCTCTCCCGCAGGGGAGGGTTCACCCCTCCACTTT
cdr3_aa: CASSASPAGEGSPLHF

v_call: TRBV5-1
d_call: TRBD1
clone_size: -
j_call: TRBJ2-5
cdr3_nt: TGCGCCAGCAGCTCGGGGCAGGGACAGCAAGAGACCCAGTACTTC
cdr3_aa: CASSSGQGQQETQYF

v_call: TRBV10-3
d_call: TRBD2
clone_size: -
j_call: TRBJ2-2
cdr3_nt: TGTGCCATCAGTAGCGGGGGCGGGGAGCTGTTTTTT
cdr3_aa: CAISSGGGELFF

v_call: TRBV28
d_call: TRBD1
clone_size: -
j_call: TRBJ2-5
cdr3_nt: TGTGCCAGCACCGACAGGGTCGAGACCCAGTACTTC
cdr3_aa: CASTDRVETQYF

v_call: TRBV30
d_call: TRBD2
clone_size: -
j_call: TRBJ2-5
cdr3_nt: TGTGCCTGGAGTCCGGCTAGCGGCCAAGAGACCCAGTACTTC
cdr3_aa: CAWSPASGQETQYF

v_call: TRBV30
d_call: TRBD1
clone_size: -
j_call: TRBJ1-2
cdr3_nt: TGTGCCTGGACCGGACAGGGGGCGCGGGGCTACACCTTC
cdr3_aa: CAWTGQGARGYTF

v_call: TRBV28
d_call: TRBD1
clone_size: -
j_call: TRBJ2-7
cdr3_nt: TGTGCCAGCAGTCAGGGGGCGTACGAGCAGTACTTC
cdr3_aa: CASSQGAYEQYF

v_call: TRBV5-1
d_call: -
clone_size: -
j_call: TRBJ2-1
cdr3_nt: TGCGCCAGCAGTTATCAAAGCGGGTACAATGAGCAGTTCTTC
cdr3_aa: CASSYQSGYNEQFF

v_call: TRBV7-2
d_call: TRBD1
clone_size: -
j_call: TRBJ1-2
cdr3_nt: TGTGCCAGCAGCTCACCCTTGGACAGGGTGGCCTATGGCTACACCTTC
cdr3_aa: CASSSPLDRVAYGYTF